Given below is one TCR beta chain in context. The antigen it binds to is not known. No base qualities exist here, and no much larger clone lies one base off it. CDR1 is given as MDHEN and CDR2 as SYDVKM, both from the germline V gene. The CDR3 spans 15 residues, from the cysteine through the phenylalanine. Here the CDR3 DNA is all that survives: 45 bases in frame from base 1. V was cut back by 2 bases and J by 7 bases, leaving a gap of 15 bases between them. This specimen comes from a study of shared clonotypes between healthy human individuals (dated by TCRdb to 2018 to 2021). Turning to the overall study: The cohort comprised two women and a few men aged 18 to 49 years. Libraries were prepared and TCR repertoires were sequenced by different laboratories using diverse techniques, in order to increase sequencing depth and limit assay-specific biases. Per donor, three plates each were used for CD4 naive and CD4 memory, two for CD8 naive, and one for CD8 memory. To estimate repertoire size and how much clonotypes are shared between individuals, the study performed deep sequencing of blood TCR repertoires from roughly five healthy adults. Per donor, leukapheresis produced somewhere between about 0.85 and 9.5 billion PBMCs.

Using the deep immunoSEQ assay, TCR CDR3 regions were amplified from genomic DNA by multiplex PCR. For each cell subset, the extracted genomic DNA was distributed evenly across all wells of several immunoSEQ 96-well plates, and each plate served as one replicate. For sorted subsets, about 200 ng genomic DNA, equal to tens of thousands of T cell genomes, was loaded into each replicate PCR. Purified libraries were quantified with a Qubit 3.0 fluorometer, sized on a Bioanalyzer 2100, and re-quantified with the KAPA Library Quantification kit. A separate single-read 150-cycle Illumina NextSeq 550 flow cell was used to sequence each immunoSEQ 96-well plate. The published analysis was carried out like this. Because the immunoSEQ output held only junctional sequences and lacked quality scores, the filtering could not match the filtering applied to full-length reads. To assign V/J genes and CDR3, sequences were annotated against IMGT germline references using PyIR, a Python wrapper for IgBLAST v1.9. Reads were removed for weak V/J assignments (E-value above 1e-6), missing CDR3, stop codons, out-of-frame junctions, or ambiguous translated residues. V3J clonotypes were defined as sequences sharing the same inferred V gene, J gene, and CDR3 amino acid sequence. To compute the percentage overlap between repertoires, the number of shared unique clonotypes was divided by the size of the smaller repertoire. RTK rarefaction, the Chao1 estimator, and Recon v2.1 estimates of unobserved clonotypes were used to assess repertoire richness. Generation probabilities for all TCRbeta clonotypes obtained by the gDNA method from four donors were computed using OLGA. TCRdb mirrors the immuneACCESS table, restricted to in-frame sequences. Some clones are absent from its copies; in checked studies, under half trace to an unresolved V gene, and the reason for the others is unknown. V, J and clone size are taken as reported in that table, and D and trimming were inferred from the DNA itself. The sample table records 2,500,000 or so clones; 85% to 95% of these occur just once. The biggest ten clones account for roughly 0.34% of the sample.

The donors were healthy, HIV-negative adults who had no recently reported acute infections or vaccinations. Every donor was a Caucasian adult residing in Nashville, Tennessee, USA. CD4+ T cells were enriched through magnetic negative selection, after which naive cells were positively selected on CD45RA and the remaining negative fraction served as the memory subset. After blood collection by leukapheresis, PBMCs were isolated using Ficoll-Histopaque density gradient centrifugation and then cryopreserved in the vapor phase of liquid nitrogen. Analytical flow cytometry was used to check the purity and quantity of every magnetically sorted T cell population. From each sorted fraction, genomic DNA was isolated and quantified by UV absorbance on a Nanodrop 2000c. The full study reports these points: Compared with non-shared clonotypes, the clonotypes found in all four sorted-subset donors had higher generation probabilities. Sampling was restricted to blood, and TCR repertoires in tissues likely differ from the TCR repertoires found in blood. Rarefaction of sorted-subset datasets indicated incomplete sequencing despite the large sequencing depth. Naive subsets generally had larger estimated clonotype richness than memory subsets did. Sharing across a few donors was observed for about 5% of naive CD4, about 4% of naive CD8, roughly 2.3% of memory CD4, and less than 0.45% of memory CD8 clonotypes. Based on pairwise subsampling, the degree of clonotype sharing among donors was expected to be affected by sequencing depth. The small number of donors limited the genetic and exposure-history diversity represented.

The TCR sequence derives from a man aged 18 to 29 in good health. Some clones in this sample may be carry-over from other donors' samples. The V gene is TRBV28 and the J gene is TRBJ2-1; a tentative D match to TRBD1 spans 6 bases. The sample comprised naive CD4+ T cells from PBMCs. The cell subset or site label here, explained by the study, means: CD45RA+ positively selected. CDR3 protein: CASSLGSTGWNEQFF. The DNA reads TGTGCCAGCAGTTTAGGGTCTACAGGGTGGAATGAGCAGTTCTTC.